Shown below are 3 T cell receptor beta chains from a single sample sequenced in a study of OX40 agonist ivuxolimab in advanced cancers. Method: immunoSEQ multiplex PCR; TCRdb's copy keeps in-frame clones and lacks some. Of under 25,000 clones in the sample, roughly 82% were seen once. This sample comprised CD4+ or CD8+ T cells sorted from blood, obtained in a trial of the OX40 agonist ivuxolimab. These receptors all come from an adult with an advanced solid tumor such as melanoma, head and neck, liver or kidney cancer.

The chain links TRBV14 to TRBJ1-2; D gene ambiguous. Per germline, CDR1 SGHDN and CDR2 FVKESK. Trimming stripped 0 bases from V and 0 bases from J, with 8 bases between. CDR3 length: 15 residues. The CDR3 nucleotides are TGTGCCAGCAGCCAAGAATTCGGCCCTAACTATGGCTACACCTTC. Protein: CASSQEFGPNYGYTF.

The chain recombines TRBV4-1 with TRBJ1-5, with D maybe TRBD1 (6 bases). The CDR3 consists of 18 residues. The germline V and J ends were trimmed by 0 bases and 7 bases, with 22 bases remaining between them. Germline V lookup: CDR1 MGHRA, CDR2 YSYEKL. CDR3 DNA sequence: TGCGCCAGCAGCCAAGACAATAGGGCCACAGGGCGGGGGCAGCCCCAGCATTTT. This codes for CASSQDNRATGRGQPQHF.

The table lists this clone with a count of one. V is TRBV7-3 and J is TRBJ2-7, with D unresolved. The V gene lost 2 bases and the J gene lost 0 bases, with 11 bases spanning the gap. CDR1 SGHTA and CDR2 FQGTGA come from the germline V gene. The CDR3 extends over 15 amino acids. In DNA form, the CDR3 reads TGTGCCAGCAGCTTAGGACCTCCTTCCTCCTACGAGCAGTACTTC. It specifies CASSLGPPSSYEQYF.